This T cell receptor beta chain originates from a study of response to subunit inactivated influenza vaccine. Regarding the study as a whole: There was a suggestion from the authors that each seasonal influenza vaccination recruits few new T cells.

One entry per CDR3 protein results from TCRdb running MiXCR on the RT-PCR reads. The sample includes around 710,000 distinct CDR3 sequences, roughly 13% seen only once; the top ten take 5.5% to 8%. In this sample, this clonotype turned up many times. Its specificity is not known. V was clipped by 4 bases and J by 7 bases; unmatched bases: 5. This CDR3 is built from 15 residues. CDR1 and CDR2 from the germline V gene are SGDLS and YYNGEE. Sequencing was performed on PBMCs from blood, taken 14 to 15 days before vaccination. This TCR came from a man aged 50 to 59 who received an inactivated influenza vaccine. The J gene is TRBJ2-1, the V gene TRBV9, with 13 positions matching TRBD2. The DNA of the CDR3 is TGTGCCAGCAGCCCCGGACTAGCGGGAGATAATGAGCAGTTCTTC. Protein: CASSPGLAGDNEQFF.